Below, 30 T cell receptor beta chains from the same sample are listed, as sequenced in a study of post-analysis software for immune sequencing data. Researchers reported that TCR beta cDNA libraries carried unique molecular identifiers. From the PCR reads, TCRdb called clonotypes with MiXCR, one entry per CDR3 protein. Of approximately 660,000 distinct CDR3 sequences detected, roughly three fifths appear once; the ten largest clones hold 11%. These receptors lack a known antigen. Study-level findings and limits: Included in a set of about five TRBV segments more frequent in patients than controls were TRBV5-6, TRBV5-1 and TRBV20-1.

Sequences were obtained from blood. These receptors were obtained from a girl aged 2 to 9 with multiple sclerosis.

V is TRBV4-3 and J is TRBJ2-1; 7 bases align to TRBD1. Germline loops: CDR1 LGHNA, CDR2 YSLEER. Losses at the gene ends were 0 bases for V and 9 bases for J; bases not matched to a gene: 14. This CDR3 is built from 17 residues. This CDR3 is CASSQDQQEQGNSEQFF. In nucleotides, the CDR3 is TGCGCCAGCAGCCAAGATCAACAGGAACAGGGGAACAGTGAGCAGTTCTTC.

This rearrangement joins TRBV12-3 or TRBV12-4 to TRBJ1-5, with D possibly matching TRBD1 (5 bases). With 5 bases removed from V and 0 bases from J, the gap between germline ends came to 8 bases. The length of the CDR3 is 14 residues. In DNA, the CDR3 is TGTGCCAGCAGTCGGGGGGATAGCAATCAGCCCCAGCATTTT. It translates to CASSRGDSNQPQHF.

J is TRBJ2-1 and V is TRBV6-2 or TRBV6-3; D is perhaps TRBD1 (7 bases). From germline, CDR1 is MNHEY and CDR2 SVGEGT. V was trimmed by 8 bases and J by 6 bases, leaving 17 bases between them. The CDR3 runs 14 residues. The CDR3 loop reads CASRPGGKINEQFF. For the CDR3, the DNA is TGTGCCAGCCGCCCAGGGGGGAAGATCAATGAGCAGTTCTTC.

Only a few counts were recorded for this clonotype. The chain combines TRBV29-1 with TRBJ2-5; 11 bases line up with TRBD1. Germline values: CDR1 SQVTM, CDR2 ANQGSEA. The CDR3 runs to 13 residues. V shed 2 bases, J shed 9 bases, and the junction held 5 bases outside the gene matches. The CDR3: CSVERDRGEAQYF. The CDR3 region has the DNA TGCAGCGTTGAAAGGGACAGGGGGGAGGCCCAGTACTTC.

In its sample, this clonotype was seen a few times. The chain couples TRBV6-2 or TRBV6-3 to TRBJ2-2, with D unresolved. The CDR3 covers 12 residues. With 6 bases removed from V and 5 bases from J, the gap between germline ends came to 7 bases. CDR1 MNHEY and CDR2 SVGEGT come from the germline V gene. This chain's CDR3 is CASSHGTGELFF. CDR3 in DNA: TGTGCCAGCAGCCACGGGACCGGGGAGCTGTTTTTT.

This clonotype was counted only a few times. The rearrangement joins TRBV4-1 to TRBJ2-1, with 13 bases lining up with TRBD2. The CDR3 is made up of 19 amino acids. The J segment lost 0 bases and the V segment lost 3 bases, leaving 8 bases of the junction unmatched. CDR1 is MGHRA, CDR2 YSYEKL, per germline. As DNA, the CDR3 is TGCGCCAGCAGCCAGGGACTAGCGGGGATCATAAGCTCCTACAATGAGCAGTTCTTC. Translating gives CASSQGLAGIISSYNEQFF.

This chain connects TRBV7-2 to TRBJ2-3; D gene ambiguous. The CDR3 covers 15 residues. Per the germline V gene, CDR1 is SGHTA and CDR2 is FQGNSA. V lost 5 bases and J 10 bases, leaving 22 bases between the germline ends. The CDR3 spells CASSRGSDLLKAQYF. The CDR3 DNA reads TGTGCCAGCAGCCGAGGAAGTGACCTATTAAAGGCGCAGTATTTT. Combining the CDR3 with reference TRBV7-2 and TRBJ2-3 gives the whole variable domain GAGVSQSPSNKVTEKGKDVELRCDPISGHTALYWYRQSLGQGLEFLIYFQGNSAPDKSGLPSDRFSAERTGGSVSTLTIQRTQQEDSAVYLCASSRGSDLLKAQYFGPGTRLTVL.

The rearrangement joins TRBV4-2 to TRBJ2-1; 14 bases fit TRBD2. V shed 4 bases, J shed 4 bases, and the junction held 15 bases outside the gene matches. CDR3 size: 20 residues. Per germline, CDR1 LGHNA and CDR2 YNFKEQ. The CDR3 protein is CASSPDGPGTSGSRYNEQFF. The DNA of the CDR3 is TGTGCCAGCAGCCCCGATGGCCCAGGGACTAGCGGGAGTAGGTACAATGAGCAGTTCTTC.

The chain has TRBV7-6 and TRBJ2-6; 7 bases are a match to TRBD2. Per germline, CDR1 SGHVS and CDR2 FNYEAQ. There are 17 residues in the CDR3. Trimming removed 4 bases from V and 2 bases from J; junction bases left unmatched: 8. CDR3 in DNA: TGTGCCAGCAGCTGGGGAGGGGCTCGGGCTGGGGCCAACGTCCTGACTTTC. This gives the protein CASSWGGARAGANVLTF.

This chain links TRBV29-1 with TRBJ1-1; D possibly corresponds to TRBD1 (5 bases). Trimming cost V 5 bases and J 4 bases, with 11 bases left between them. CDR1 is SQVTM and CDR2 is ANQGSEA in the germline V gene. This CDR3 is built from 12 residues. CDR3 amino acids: CSVIQGGTEAFF. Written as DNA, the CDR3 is TGCAGCGTTATCCAGGGCGGCACTGAAGCTTTCTTT.

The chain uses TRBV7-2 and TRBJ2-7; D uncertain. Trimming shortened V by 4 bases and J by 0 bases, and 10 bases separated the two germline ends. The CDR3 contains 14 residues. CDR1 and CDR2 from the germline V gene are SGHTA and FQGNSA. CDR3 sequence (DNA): TGTGCCAGCAGCTGGACGTCTGTCTCCTACGAGCAGTACTTC. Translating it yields CASSWTSVSYEQYF.

CDR3 loop: CSASSLAGGLYQETQYF. DNA for the CDR3: TGCAGTGCTAGTTCGCTAGCGGGGGGCCTGTACCAAGAGACCCAGTACTTC. The chain carries TRBV20-1 and TRBJ2-5; 11 bases align to TRBD2. The CDR3 runs 17 residues. J lost 0 bases, V lost 3 bases, and 9 bases had no gene match. Germline V lookup: CDR1 DFQATT, CDR2 SNEGSKA (reference sequence).

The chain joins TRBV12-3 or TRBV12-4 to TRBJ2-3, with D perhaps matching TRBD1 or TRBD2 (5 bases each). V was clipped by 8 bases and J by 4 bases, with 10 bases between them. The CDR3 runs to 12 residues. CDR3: CASQRDADTQYF. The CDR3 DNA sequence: TGTGCCAGCCAAAGGGACGCAGATACGCAGTATTTT.

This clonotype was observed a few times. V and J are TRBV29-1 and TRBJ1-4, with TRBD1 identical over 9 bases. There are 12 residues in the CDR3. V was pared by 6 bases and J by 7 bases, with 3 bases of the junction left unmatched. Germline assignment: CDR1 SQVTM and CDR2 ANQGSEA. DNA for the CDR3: TGCAGCGTCGGGACAGGGAGTGAAAAACTGTTTTTT. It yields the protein CSVGTGSEKLFF.

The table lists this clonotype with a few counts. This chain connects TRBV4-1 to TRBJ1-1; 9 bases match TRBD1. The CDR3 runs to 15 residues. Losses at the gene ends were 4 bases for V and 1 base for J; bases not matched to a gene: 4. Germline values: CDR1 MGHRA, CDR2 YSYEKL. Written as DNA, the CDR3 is TGCGCCAGCAGCCGGACAGGGGAGAGGAACACTGAAGCTTTCTTT. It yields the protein CASSRTGERNTEAFF.

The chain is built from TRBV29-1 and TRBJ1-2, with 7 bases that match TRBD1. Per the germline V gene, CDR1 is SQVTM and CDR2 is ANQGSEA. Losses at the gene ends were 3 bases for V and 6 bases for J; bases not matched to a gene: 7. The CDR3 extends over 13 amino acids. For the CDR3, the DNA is TGCAGCGTTGAGTCGGGGACAGTCGATGGCTACACCTTC. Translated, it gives CSVESGTVDGYTF.

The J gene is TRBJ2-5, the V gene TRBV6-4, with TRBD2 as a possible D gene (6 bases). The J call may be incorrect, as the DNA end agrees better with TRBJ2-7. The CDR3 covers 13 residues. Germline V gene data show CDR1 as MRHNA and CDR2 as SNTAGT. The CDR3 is CASSQYSGSEQYF. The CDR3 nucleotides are TGTGCCAGCAGTCAATATAGCGGTTCCGAGCAGTACTTC.

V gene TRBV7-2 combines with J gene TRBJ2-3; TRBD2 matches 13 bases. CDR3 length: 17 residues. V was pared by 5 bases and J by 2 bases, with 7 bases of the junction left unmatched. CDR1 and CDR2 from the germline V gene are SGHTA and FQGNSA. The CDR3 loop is CASSILAGGPPTDTQYF. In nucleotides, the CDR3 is TGTGCCAGCAGCATACTAGCGGGGGGGCCCCCCACAGATACGCAGTATTTT.

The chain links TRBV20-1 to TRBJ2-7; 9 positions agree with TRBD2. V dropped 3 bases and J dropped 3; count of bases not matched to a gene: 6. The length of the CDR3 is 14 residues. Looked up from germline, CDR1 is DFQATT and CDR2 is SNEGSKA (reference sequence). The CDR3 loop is CSASLAGDGYEQYF. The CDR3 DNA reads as TGCAGTGCTAGTTTAGCGGGAGATGGCTACGAGCAGTACTTC.

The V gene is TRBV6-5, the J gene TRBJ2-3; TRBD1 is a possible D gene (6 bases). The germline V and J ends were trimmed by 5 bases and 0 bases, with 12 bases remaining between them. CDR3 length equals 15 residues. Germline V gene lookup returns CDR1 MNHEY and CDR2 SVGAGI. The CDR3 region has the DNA TGTGCCAGCAGTGTCCGGGACACCAGCACAGATACGCAGTATTTT. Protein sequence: CASSVRDTSTDTQYF.

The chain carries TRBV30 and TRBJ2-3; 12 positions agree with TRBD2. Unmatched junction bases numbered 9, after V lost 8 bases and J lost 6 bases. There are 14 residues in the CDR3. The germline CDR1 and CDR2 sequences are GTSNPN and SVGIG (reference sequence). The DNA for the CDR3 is TGTGCCGGTCGACTAGCGGGAGCGGGGGATACGCAGTATTTT. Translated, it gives CAGRLAGAGDTQYF.

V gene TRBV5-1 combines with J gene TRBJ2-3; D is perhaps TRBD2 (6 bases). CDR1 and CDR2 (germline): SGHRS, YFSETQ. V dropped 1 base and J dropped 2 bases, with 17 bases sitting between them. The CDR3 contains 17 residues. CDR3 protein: CASSLRPGEILTDTQYF. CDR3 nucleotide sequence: TGCGCCAGCAGCTTGAGGCCGGGGGAAATCCTCACAGATACGCAGTATTTT.

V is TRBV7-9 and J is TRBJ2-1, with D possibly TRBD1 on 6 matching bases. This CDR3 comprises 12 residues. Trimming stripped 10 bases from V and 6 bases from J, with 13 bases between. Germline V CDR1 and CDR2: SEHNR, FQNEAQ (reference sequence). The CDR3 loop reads CATQGQSNEQFF. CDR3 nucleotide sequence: TGTGCCACCCAAGGACAGTCCAATGAGCAGTTCTTC.

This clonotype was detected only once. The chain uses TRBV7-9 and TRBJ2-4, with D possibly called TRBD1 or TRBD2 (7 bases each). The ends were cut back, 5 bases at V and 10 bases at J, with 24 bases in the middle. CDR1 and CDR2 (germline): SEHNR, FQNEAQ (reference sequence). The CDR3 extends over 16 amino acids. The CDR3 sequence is CASSPRGAGGARIQYF. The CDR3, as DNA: TGTGCCAGCAGCCCCAGGGGGGCTGGGGGGGCCCGTATTCAGTACTTC. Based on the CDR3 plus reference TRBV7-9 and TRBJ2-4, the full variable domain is DTGVSQNPRHKITKRGQNVTFRCDPISEHNRLYWYRQTLGQGPEFLTYFQNEAQLEKSRLLSDRFSAERPKGSFSTLEIQRTEQGDSAMYLCASSPRGAGGARIQYFGAGTRLSVL.

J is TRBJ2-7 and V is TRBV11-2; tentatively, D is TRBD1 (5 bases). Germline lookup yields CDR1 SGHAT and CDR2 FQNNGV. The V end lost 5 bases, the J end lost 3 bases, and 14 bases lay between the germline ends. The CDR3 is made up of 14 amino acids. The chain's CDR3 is CASSRDSHGYEQYF. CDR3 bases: TGTGCCAGCAGCCGCGACAGCCATGGCTACGAGCAGTACTTC.

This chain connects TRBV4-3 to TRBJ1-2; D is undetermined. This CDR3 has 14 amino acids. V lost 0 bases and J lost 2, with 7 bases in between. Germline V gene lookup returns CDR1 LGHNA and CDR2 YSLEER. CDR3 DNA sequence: TGCGCCAGCAGCCAAGAATCAGGCAACTATGGCTACACCTTC. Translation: CASSQESGNYGYTF.

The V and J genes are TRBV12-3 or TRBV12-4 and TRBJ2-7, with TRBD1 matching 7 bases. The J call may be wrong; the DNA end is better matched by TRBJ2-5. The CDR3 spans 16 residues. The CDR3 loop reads CASSYQTGPRRETQYF. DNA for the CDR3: TGTGCCAGCAGTTATCAGACAGGGCCGAGGAGGGAGACCCAGTACTTC.

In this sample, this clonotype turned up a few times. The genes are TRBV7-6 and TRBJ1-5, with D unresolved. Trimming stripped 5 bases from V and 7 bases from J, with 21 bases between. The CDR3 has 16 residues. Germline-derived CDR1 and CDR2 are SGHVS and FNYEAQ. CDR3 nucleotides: TGTGCCAGCAGCCCCGGAGGGAGAGGGAGCGTCCAGCCCCAGCATTTT. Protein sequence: CASSPGGRGSVQPQHF.

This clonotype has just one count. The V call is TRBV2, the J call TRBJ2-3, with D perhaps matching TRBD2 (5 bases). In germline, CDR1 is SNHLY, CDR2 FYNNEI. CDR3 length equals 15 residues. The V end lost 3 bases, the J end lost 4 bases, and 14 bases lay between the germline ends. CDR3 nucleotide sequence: TGTGCCAGCAGTGATTCTAGCTCTCGGGCAGATACGCAGTATTTT. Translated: CASSDSSSRADTQYF.

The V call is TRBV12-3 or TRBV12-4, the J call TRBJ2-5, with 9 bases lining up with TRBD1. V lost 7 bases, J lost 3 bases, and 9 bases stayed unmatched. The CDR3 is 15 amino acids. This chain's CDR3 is CASTTGTGREETQYF. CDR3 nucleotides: TGTGCCAGCACGACCGGGACAGGGAGGGAAGAGACCCAGTACTTC.